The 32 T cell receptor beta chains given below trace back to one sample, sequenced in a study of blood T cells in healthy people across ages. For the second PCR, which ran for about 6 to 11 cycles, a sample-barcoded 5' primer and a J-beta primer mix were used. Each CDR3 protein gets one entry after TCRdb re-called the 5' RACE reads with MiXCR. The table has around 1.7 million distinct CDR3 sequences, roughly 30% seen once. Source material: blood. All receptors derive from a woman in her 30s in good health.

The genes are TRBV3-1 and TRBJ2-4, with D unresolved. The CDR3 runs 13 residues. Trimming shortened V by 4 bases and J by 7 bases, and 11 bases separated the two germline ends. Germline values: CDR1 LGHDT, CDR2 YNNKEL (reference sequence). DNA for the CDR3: TGTGCCAGCAGCCCCCGAGGTTGGAACATTCAGTACTTC. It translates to CASSPRGWNIQYF.

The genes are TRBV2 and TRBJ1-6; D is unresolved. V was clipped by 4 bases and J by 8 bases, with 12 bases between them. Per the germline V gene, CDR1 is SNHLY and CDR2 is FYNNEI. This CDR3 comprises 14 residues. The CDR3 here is CASSGLLGYSPLHF. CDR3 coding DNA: TGTGCCAGCAGTGGACTCCTAGGGTATTCACCCCTCCACTTT.

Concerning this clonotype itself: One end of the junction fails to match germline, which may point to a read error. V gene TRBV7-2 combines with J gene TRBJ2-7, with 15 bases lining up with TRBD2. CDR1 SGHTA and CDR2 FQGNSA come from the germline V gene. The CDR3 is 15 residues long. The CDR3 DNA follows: TGTGCCGGCAGCTTAGAGGGACTAGCGGGAGGCGAGCAGTACTTC. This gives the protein CAGSLEGLAGGEQYF.

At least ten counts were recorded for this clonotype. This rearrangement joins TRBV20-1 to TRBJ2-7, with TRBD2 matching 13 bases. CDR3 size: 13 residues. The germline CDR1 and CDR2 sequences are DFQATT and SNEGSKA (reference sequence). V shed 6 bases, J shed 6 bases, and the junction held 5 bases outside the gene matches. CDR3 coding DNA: TGCAGTGCGGGGACTAGCGGGACTCCCGAGCAGTACTTC. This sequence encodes CSAGTSGTPEQYF.

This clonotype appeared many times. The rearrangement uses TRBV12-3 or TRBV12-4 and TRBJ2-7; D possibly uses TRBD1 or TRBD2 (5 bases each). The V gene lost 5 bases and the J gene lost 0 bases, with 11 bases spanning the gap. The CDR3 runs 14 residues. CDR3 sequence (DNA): TGTGCCAGCAGTGCTGACAGCGGCTCCTACGAGCAGTACTTC. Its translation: CASSADSGSYEQYF.

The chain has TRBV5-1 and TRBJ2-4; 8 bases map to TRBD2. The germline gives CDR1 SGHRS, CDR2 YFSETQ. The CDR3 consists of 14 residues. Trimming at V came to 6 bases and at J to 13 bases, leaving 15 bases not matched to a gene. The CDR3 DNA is TGCGCCAGCACCCAACGGTGGCTAGCGGGTCTCCAGTACTTC. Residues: CASTQRWLAGLQYF.

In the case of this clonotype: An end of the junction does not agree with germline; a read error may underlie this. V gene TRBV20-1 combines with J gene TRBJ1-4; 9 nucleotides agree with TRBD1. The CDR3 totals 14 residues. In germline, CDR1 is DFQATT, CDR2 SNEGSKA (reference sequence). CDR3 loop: CSARDRGMREKLFF. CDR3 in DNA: TGCAGTGCGAGAGACAGGGGGATGAGGGAAAAACTGTTTTTT.

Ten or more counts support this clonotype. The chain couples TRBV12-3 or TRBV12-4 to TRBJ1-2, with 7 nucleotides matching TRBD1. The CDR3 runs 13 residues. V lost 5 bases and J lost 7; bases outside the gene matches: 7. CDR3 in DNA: TGTGCCAGCAGTACAGGGGATTACAGTGGCTACACCTTC. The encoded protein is CASSTGDYSGYTF.

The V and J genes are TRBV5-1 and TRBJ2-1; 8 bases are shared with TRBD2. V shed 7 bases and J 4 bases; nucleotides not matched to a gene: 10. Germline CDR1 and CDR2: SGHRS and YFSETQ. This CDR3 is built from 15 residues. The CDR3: CASSKSGGGYNEQFF. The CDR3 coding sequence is TGCGCCAGCTCCAAGAGCGGGGGTGGTTACAATGAGCAGTTCTTC.

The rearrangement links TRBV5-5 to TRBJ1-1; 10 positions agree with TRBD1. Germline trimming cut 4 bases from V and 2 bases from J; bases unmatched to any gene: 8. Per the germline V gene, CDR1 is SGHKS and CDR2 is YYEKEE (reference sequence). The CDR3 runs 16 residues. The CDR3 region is CASSPRGQGVNTEAFF. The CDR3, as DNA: TGTGCCAGCAGCCCTAGAGGACAGGGGGTAAACACTGAAGCTTTCTTT.

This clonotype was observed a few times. The CDR3 protein is CASTPTENTEAFF. CDR3 DNA sequence: TGTGCCAGCACTCCGACAGAGAACACTGAAGCTTTCTTT. The chain has TRBV7-9 and TRBJ1-1; D perhaps matches TRBD1 (5 bases). Per the germline V gene, CDR1 is SEHNR and CDR2 is FQNEAQ (reference sequence). Trimming cost V 7 bases and J 1 base, with 10 bases left between them. The CDR3 is 13 residues long.

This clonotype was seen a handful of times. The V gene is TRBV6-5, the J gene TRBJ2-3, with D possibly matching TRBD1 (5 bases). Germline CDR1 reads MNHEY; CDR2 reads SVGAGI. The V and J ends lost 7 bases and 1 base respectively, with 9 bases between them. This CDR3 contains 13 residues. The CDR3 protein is CASTGSRTDTQYF. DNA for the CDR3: TGTGCCAGCACAGGGTCCCGCACAGATACGCAGTATTTT.

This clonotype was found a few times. CDR3 sequence: CASSFRDRADEQYF. In DNA, the CDR3 is TGTGCCAGCAGCTTCCGGGACAGGGCCGACGAGCAGTACTTC. This rearrangement joins TRBV7-2 to TRBJ2-7, with 9 bases aligning to TRBD1. Germline CDR1 SGHTA, CDR2 FQGNSA. This CDR3 contains 14 residues. The V gene end was trimmed by 3 bases and the J gene end by 5 bases; junction bases not matched to a gene: 5.

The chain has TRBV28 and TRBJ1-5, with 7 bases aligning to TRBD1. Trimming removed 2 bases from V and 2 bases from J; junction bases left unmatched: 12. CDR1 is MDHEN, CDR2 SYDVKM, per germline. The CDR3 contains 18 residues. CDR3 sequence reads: CASSLEGYRGVGNQPQHF. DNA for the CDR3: TGTGCCAGCAGTTTAGAAGGTTACAGGGGAGTTGGCAATCAGCCCCAGCATTTT.

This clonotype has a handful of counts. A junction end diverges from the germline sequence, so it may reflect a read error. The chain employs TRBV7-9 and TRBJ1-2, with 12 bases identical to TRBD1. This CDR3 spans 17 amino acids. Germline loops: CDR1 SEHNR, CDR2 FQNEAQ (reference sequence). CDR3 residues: CASSPGTGGWRGHGNTF. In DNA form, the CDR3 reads TGTGCCAGCAGCCCCGGGACAGGGGGCTGGAGGGGGCATGGCAACACCTTC.

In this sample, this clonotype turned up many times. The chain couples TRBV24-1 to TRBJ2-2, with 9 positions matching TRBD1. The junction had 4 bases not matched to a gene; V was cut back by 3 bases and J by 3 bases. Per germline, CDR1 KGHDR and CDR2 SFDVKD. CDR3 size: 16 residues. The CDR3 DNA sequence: TGTGCCACCAGTGATCCGGGACAGGGTGACACCGGGGAGCTGTTTTTT. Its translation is CATSDPGQGDTGELFF.

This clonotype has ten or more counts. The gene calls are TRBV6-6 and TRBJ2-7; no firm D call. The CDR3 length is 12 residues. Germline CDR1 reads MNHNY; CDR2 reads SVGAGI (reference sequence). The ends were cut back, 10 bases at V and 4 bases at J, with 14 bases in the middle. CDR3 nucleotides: TGTGCCACCGGACGCATGTCTTACGAGCAGTACTTC. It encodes CATGRMSYEQYF.

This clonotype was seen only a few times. The CDR3 reads CASSLMRGAPYNEQFF. In nucleotides, the CDR3 is TGTGCCAGCAGTTTGATGAGGGGGGCCCCCTACAATGAGCAGTTCTTC. The chain is built from TRBV27 and TRBJ2-1, with D tentatively TRBD1 or TRBD2 (6 bases each). The CDR3 consists of 16 residues. Germline V gene sequence: CDR1 MNHEY, CDR2 SMNVEV (reference sequence). V was pared by 3 bases and J by 2 bases, with 14 bases between.

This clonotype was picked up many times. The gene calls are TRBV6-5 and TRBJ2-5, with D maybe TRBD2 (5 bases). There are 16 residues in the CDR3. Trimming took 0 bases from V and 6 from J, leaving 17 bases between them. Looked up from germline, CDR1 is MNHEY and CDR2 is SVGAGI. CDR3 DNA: TGTGCCAGCAGTTACTCTATGACTACGGACCCCAAGACCCAGTACTTC. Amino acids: CASSYSMTTDPKTQYF.

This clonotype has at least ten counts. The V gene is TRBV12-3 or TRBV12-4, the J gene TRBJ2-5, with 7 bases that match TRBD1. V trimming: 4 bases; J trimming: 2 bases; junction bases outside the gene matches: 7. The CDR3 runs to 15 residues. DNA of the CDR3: TGTGCCAGCAGTTCTCCCACAGGGGTACAAGAGACCCAGTACTTC. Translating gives CASSSPTGVQETQYF.

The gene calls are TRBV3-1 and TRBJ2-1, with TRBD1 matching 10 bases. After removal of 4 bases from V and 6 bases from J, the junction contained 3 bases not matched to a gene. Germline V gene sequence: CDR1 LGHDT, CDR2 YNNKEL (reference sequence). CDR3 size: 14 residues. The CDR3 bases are TGTGCCAGCAGCCTCCGGGACAGGGGCAATGAGCAGTTCTTC. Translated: CASSLRDRGNEQFF.

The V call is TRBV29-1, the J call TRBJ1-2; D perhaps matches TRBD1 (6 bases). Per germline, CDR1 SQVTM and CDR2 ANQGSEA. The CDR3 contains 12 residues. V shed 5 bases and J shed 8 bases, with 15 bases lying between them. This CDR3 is CSVSGEEMGYTF. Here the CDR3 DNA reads TGCAGCGTTTCAGGGGAGGAAATGGGCTACACCTTC.

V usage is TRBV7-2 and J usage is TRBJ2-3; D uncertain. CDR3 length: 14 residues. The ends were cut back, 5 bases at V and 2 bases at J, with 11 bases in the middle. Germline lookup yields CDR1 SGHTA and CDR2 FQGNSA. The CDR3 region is CASSLSRFTDTQYF. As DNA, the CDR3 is TGTGCCAGCAGCCTTTCGCGGTTCACAGATACGCAGTATTTT. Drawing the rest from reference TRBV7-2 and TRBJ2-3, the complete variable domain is GAGVSQSPSNKVTEKGKDVELRCDPISGHTALYWYRQSLGQGLEFLIYFQGNSAPDKSGLPSDRFSAERTGGSVSTLTIQRTQQEDSAVYLCASSLSRFTDTQYFGPGTRLTVL.

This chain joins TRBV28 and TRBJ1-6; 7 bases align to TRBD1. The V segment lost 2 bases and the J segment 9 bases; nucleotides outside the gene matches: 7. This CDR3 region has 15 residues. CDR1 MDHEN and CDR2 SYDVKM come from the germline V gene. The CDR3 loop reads CASSLPRGARSPLHF. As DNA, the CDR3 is TGTGCCAGCAGTTTACCCAGGGGGGCTCGTTCACCCCTCCACTTT. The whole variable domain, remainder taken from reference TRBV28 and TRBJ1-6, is DVKVTQSSRYLVKRTGEKVFLECVQDMDHENMFWYRQDPGLGLRLIYFSYDVKMKEKGDIPEGYSVSREKKERFSLILESASTNQTSMYLCASSLPRGARSPLHFGNGTRLTVT.

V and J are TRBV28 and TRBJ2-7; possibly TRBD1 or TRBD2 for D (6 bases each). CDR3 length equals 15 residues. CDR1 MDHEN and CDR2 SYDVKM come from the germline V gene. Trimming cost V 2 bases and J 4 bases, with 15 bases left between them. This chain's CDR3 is CASSLRRGQGYEQYF. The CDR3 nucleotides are TGTGCCAGCAGTTTACGACGGGGGCAAGGGTACGAGCAGTACTTC.

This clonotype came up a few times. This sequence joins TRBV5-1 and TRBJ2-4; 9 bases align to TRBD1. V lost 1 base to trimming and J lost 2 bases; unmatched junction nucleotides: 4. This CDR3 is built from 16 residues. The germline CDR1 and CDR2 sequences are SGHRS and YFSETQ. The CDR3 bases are TGCGCCAGCAGCTTGCTGACAGGGGGTACCAAAAACATTCAGTACTTC. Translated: CASSLLTGGTKNIQYF. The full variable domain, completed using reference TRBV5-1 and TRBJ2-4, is KAGVTQTPRYLIKTRGQQVTLSCSPISGHRSVSWYQQTPGQGLQFLFEYFSETQRNKGNFPGRFSGRQFSNSRSEMNVSTLELGDSALYLCASSLLTGGTKNIQYFGAGTRLSVL.

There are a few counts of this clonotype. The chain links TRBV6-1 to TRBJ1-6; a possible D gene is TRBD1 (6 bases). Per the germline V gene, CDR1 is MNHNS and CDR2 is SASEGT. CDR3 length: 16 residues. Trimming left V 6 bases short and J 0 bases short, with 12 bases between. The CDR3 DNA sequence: TGTGCCAGCAGGGCGACGGACAGCTCCTATAATTCACCCCTCCACTTT. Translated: CASRATDSSYNSPLHF.

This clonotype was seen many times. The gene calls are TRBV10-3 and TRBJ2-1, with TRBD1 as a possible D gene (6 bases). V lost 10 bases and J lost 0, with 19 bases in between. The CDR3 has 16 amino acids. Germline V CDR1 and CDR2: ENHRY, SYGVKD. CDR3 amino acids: CATKDRTALSYNEQFF. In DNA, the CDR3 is TGTGCCACGAAAGACCGGACAGCCCTCTCCTACAATGAGCAGTTCTTC.

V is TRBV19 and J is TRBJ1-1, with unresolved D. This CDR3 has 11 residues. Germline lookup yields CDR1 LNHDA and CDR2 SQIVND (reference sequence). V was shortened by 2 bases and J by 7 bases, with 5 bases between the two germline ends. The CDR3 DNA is TGTGCCAGTAGTATAACGATTGAAGCTTTCTTT. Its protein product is CASSITIEAFF.

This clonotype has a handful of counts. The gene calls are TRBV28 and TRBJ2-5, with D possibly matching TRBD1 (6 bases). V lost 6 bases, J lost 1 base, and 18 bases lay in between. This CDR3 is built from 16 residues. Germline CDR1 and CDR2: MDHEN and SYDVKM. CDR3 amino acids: CASRPVPGHLQETQYF. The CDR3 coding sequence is TGTGCCAGCAGACCCGTTCCGGGACACCTCCAAGAGACCCAGTACTTC.

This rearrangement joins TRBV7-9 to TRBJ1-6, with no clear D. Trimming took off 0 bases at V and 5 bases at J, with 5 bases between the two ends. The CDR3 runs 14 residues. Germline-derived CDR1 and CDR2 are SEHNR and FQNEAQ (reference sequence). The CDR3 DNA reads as TGTGCCAGCAGCTTAGCGCCCGATAATTCACCCCTCCACTTT. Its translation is CASSLAPDNSPLHF. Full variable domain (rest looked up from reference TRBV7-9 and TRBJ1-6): DTGVSQNPRHKITKRGQNVTFRCDPISEHNRLYWYRQTLGQGPEFLTYFQNEAQLEKSRLLSDRFSAERPKGSFSTLEIQRTEQGDSAMYLCASSLAPDNSPLHFGNGTRLTVT.

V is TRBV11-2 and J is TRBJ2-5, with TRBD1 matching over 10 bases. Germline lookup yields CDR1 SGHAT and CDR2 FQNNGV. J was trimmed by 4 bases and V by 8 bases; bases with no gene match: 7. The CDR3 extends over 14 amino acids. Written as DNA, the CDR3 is TGTGCCAGCGGTGGGACAGGGGCAAGAGAGACCCAGTACTTC. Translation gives CASGGTGARETQYF.